This TCR beta chain stems from a study of blood T cell repertoires in COVID-19. The germline V gene has CDR1 SEHNR and CDR2 FQNEAQ (reference sequence). Unmatched junction bases numbered 13, after V lost 5 bases and J lost 2 bases. CDR3 length: 18 residues. Original analysis: Amplification of reference gene primers provided the estimated nucleated cell counts. TCRdb keeps only in-frame clones here, not all; method: immunoSEQ multiplex PCR. For V, J and clone size, that table is used; D and trimming come from the DNA. The top ten clones hold about 15% of a sample with 98,000 or so clones, about 90% of them seen once.

The sequence was collected from a middle-aged man with acute or convalescent COVID-19. The sequencing sample was made of peripheral blood. The V and J genes are TRBV7-9 and TRBJ2-1, with 9 nucleotides matching TRBD2. Here the CDR3 DNA reads TGTGCCAGCAGCGTCCGCGGGTCTCCTAGCGGGGCCTACAATGAGCAGTTCTTC. Protein product: CASSVRGSPSGAYNEQFF.